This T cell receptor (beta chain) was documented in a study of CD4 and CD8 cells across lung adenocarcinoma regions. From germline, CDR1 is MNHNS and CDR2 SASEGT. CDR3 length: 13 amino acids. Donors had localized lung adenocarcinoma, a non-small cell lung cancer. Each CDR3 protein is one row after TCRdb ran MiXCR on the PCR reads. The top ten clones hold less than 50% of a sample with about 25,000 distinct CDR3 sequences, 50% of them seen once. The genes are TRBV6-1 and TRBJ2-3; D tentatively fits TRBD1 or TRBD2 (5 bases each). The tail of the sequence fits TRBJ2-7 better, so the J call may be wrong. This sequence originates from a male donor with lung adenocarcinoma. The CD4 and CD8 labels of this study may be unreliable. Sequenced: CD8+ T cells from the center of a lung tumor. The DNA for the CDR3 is TGTGCCACGGGGCAGTCAGCCAAAAACACGCAGTACTTC. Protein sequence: CATGQSAKNTQYF.